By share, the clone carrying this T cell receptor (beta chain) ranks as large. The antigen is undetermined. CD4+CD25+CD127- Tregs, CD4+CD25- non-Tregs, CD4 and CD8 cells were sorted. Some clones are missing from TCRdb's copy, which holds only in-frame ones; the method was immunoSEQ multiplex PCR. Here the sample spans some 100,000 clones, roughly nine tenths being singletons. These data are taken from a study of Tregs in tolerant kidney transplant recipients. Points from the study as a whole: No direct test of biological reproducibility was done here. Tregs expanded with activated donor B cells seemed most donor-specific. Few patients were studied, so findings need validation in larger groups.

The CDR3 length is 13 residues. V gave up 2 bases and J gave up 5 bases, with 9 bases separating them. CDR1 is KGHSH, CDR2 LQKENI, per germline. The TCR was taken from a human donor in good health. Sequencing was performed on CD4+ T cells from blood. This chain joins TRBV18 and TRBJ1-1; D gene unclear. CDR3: CASSPWVGTEAFF. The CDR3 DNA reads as TGTGCCAGCTCACCATGGGTAGGGACTGAAGCTTTCTTT.